The clone carrying this T cell receptor beta chain was seen a handful of times. The antigen is undetermined. The data stem from a study of blood T cells in healthy people across ages. Study-level results: When set beside aged donors, long-lived donors presented more naive CD4+ cells and higher diversity.

A second about 7 to 11 cycle PCR used barcoded and J-beta primers. MiXCR, applied by TCRdb to the 5' RACE reads, yields one record per CDR3 protein. In the table there are 1.5 million to 2 million distinct CDR3 sequences, less than 50% of which are singletons. Trimming left V 2 bases short and J 0 bases short, with 6 bases between. The CDR3 runs 14 residues. Germline loops: CDR1 LGHNA, CDR2 YSLEER. The sequence was obtained from a woman aged 35 to 49 in good health. Sequenced material: blood. The gene calls are TRBV4-3 and TRBJ2-3; D remains unclear. This CDR3 reads CASSQSTSTDTQYF. DNA of the CDR3: TGCGCCAGCAGCCAATCGACTAGCACAGATACGCAGTATTTT.